This T cell receptor (beta chain) was identified in a study of radiotherapy plus CTLA-4 blockade in lung cancer. At the level of the study: Of the patients, about 17% showed objective responses and approximately 34% attained disease control. Study-level findings and limits: Clones of tumor-derived TCRs expanded in blood after radiotherapy plus ipilimumab. Together with interferon-beta, which increased in serum after radiation, early dynamic changes in blood T cell clones were reportedly the best predictors of response.

Focal radiation plus CTLA-4 blockade with ipilimumab was given to patients with chemo-refractory metastatic non-small-cell lung cancer. A single count supports this clone. What it binds is not known. Germline V gives CDR1 SNHLY, CDR2 FYNNEI. Trimming cost V 5 bases and J 3 bases, with 17 bases left between them. The CDR3 covers 15 residues. The method was immunoSEQ multiplex PCR; TCRdb's version includes in-frame clones alone and lacks a portion of them. The sample yields some 110,000 clones, more than 65% seen once. The chain combines TRBV2 with TRBJ2-7; maybe TRBD2 (5 bases). Sequencing was performed on peripheral blood, taken from a patient treated with radiotherapy plus ipilimumab. This receptor was identified in a human donor with non-small cell lung cancer that progressed on radiotherapy plus ipilimumab. Some clones in this sample may be carry-over from other donors' samples. The DNA of the CDR3 is TGTGCCAGCAGTACCCTCGGGGTGGCGCGCTACGAGCAGTACTTC. Translating gives CASSTLGVARYEQYF.